The 31 T cell receptor beta chains reported below all come from one sample, sequenced in a study of CD8 T cells in ankylosing spondylitis. Study results and limitations: Made up of fewer than 10 highly homologous variants, a TCR beta motif appeared characteristic of ankylosing spondylitis blood.

TCRdb passed the 5' RACE reads through MiXCR, listing each CDR3 protein once. The sample yields about 480,000 distinct CDR3 sequences, roughly 15% seen once. No cognate antigen is known for these TCRs. Material: blood, either unsorted or a sorted T cell fraction (not recorded which). The receptors derive from a male donor with ankylosing spondylitis.

There are many counts of this clonotype. V is TRBV5-1 and J is TRBJ2-1, with 9 bases identical to TRBD1. Germline CDR1 SGHRS, CDR2 YFSETQ. V was clipped by 5 bases and J by 2 bases; unmatched bases: 5. The CDR3 runs 15 residues. This CDR3 reads CASSPTGGPYNEQFF. As DNA, the CDR3 is TGCGCCAGCAGTCCGACAGGGGGTCCCTACAATGAGCAGTTCTTC.

This clonotype was counted only a few times. The chain carries TRBV7-9 and TRBJ2-3, with 7 bases fitting TRBD2. CDR3 size: 14 residues. The V and J ends lost 8 bases and 2 bases, in that order; junction bases with no gene match: 7. CDR1 is SEHNR and CDR2 is FQNEAQ in the germline V gene (reference sequence). The DNA of the CDR3 is TGTGCCAGCTACCTCGGGGGGACCACAGATACGCAGTATTTT. Its translation: CASYLGGTTDTQYF.

This clonotype has just a few counts. The chain is built from TRBV9 and TRBJ2-1; D tentatively fits TRBD1 or TRBD2 (7 bases each). Germline V gene lookup returns CDR1 SGDLS and CDR2 YYNGEE. The CDR3 covers 18 residues. Trimming cost V 4 bases and J 5 bases, with 25 bases left between them. As DNA, the CDR3 is TGTGCCAGCAGCCCAGCAGGGGGGGTGAGGACAGCTAACAATGAGCAGTTCTTC. It translates to CASSPAGGVRTANNEQFF.

A few counts support this clonotype. The V and J genes are TRBV6-1 and TRBJ2-7, with 12 bases fitting TRBD2. V lost 7 bases to trimming and J lost 3 bases; unmatched junction nucleotides: 4. Per the germline V gene, CDR1 is MNHNS and CDR2 is SASEGT. The CDR3 sequence is 14 residues long. The CDR3 bases are TGTGCCAGCAAGACGACTAGCGGGGGCTACGAGCAGTACTTC. This translates into CASKTTSGGYEQYF.

At least ten counts were recorded for this clonotype. The chain carries TRBV20-1 and TRBJ2-7, with D possibly being TRBD1 or TRBD2 (5 bases each). The CDR3 has 14 residues. The germline CDR1 and CDR2 sequences are DFQATT and SNEGSKA (reference sequence). V was pared by 5 bases and J by 0 bases, with 14 bases between. The DNA of the CDR3 is TGCAGTGCTCTATCCGGGACCTTCTCCTACGAGCAGTACTTC. Protein product: CSALSGTFSYEQYF.

V gene TRBV28 combines with J gene TRBJ2-7, with 10 nucleotides matching TRBD1. Germline assignment: CDR1 MDHEN and CDR2 SYDVKM. With V trimmed by 2 bases and J by 6 bases, 16 bases remained unmatched. The CDR3 loop spans 18 amino acids. CDR3 coding DNA: TGTGCCAGCAGTTTACCTACCCGCTTGAGGACAGGGGGAATCGAGCAGTACTTC. This gives the protein CASSLPTRLRTGGIEQYF.

The chain recombines TRBV6-5 with TRBJ2-3; D call uncertain. CDR1 is MNHEY, CDR2 SVGAGI, per germline. The CDR3 contains 16 residues. With 0 bases removed from V and 1 base from J, the gap between germline ends came to 11 bases. DNA of the CDR3: TGTGCCAGCAGTTACTCGGGTTGGGCAGGCACAGATACGCAGTATTTT. As protein: CASSYSGWAGTDTQYF.

The chain carries TRBV7-2 and TRBJ2-3; a possible D gene is TRBD1 (5 bases). Germline V lookup: CDR1 SGHTA, CDR2 FQGNSA. The CDR3 contains 17 residues. Between the trimmed V and J ends, which lost 5 bases and 4 bases, there was a span of 22 bases. The CDR3 sequence: CASSPQVGFGAADTQYF. The DNA of the CDR3 is TGTGCCAGCAGCCCGCAAGTTGGATTTGGGGCGGCAGATACGCAGTATTTT.

Concerning this clonotype: This may be a read error, as it is one base from a much larger clone. The chain is built from TRBV4-2 and TRBJ1-5; D remains ambiguous. The last part of the DNA fits TRBJ2-3 better; the J call may be wrong. The CDR3 has 15 residues. From germline, CDR1 is LGHNA and CDR2 YNFKEQ. The CDR3: CASSQEVLGNQPQYF. The DNA of the CDR3 is TGTGCCAGCAGCCAAGAGGTCCTTGGCAATCAGCCCCAGTATTTT.

This clonotype has only a few counts. This chain uses TRBV19 with TRBJ1-1, with 8 bases lining up with TRBD1. Germline lookup yields CDR1 LNHDA and CDR2 SQIVND (reference sequence). This CDR3 is built from 16 residues. Germline trimming cut 4 bases from V and 1 base from J; bases unmatched to any gene: 8. CDR3 DNA sequence: TGTGCCAGTAGTAACCAGGGGGCTCCCACGAACACTGAAGCTTTCTTT. It translates to CASSNQGAPTNTEAFF.

The chain is built from TRBV5-8 and TRBJ2-3; 15 nucleotides match TRBD2. The germline CDR1 and CDR2 sequences are SGHTS and YDEGEE. There are 17 residues in the CDR3. The V gene end was trimmed by 4 bases and the J gene end by 2 bases; junction bases not matched to a gene: 5. For the CDR3, the DNA is TGTGCCAGCAGCGCGGGACTAGCGGGAGGAAACACAGATACGCAGTATTTT. Protein product: CASSAGLAGGNTDTQYF. Together with reference TRBV5-8 and TRBJ2-3, the CDR3 gives the full variable domain: EAGVTQSPTHLIKTRGQQATLRCSPISGHTSVYWYQQALGLGLQFLLWYDEGEERNRGNFPPRFSGRQFPNYSSELNVNALELEDSALYLCASSAGLAGGNTDTQYFGPGTRLTVL.

A few counts support this clonotype. V is TRBV5-4 and J is TRBJ1-5; TRBD1 might be the D (6 bases). The CDR3 runs to 14 residues. Germline CDR1 is SGHNT and CDR2 is YYREEE (reference sequence). The V and J ends lost 2 bases and 9 bases respectively, with 15 bases between them. The CDR3 loop reads CASSFDGSRGPQHF. Here the CDR3 DNA reads TGTGCCAGCAGCTTTGACGGGAGCAGGGGGCCCCAGCATTTT.

The chain has TRBV4-3 and TRBJ2-3; D perhaps matches TRBD2 (5 bases). Trimming took off 2 bases at V and 5 bases at J, with 20 bases between the two ends. The CDR3 is 17 amino acids. Looked up from germline, CDR1 is LGHNA and CDR2 is YSLEER. The CDR3: CASSQSLGSPGGDTQYF. The CDR3, as DNA: TGCGCCAGCAGCCAATCCCTAGGGAGCCCGGGCGGAGATACGCAGTATTTT.

This clonotype has only a few counts. V usage is TRBV5-6 and J usage is TRBJ2-3; D is ambiguous. CDR1 is SGHDT, CDR2 YYEEEE, per germline. The CDR3 contains 15 residues. V was pared by 2 bases and J by 6 bases, with 16 bases between. The CDR3 region is CASSFLDRSPDTQYF. The CDR3 bases are TGTGCCAGCAGCTTCCTCGACCGCTCCCCGGATACGCAGTATTTT.

V gene TRBV2 combines with J gene TRBJ1-1; no firm D call. The CDR3 sequence is 13 residues long. Germline CDR1 SNHLY, CDR2 FYNNEI. V lost 6 bases, J lost 2 bases, and 10 bases lay in between. CDR3 residues: CASSPGINTEAFF. CDR3 in DNA: TGTGCCAGCAGCCCCGGGATAAACACTGAAGCTTTCTTT.

The chain employs TRBV28 and TRBJ1-2; D remains ambiguous. Per germline, CDR1 MDHEN and CDR2 SYDVKM. Trimming took off 3 bases at V and 8 bases at J, with 10 bases between the two ends. This CDR3 has 12 amino acids. The DNA of the CDR3 is TGTGCCAGCAGTTTCCCCGGGCGGGGCTACACCTTC. This sequence encodes CASSFPGRGYTF.

This clonotype was counted ten times or more. This sequence joins TRBV20-1 and TRBJ2-1; 8 nucleotides align to TRBD2. The trim removed 6 bases at V and 7 bases at J, leaving 11 bases unmatched. Germline V CDR1 and CDR2: DFQATT, SNEGSKA (reference sequence). The CDR3 extends over 14 amino acids. The CDR3 coding sequence is TGCAGTGCAACAACGGGACTAGTGAGGAATGAGCAGTTCTTC. Translating it yields CSATTGLVRNEQFF.

This clonotype was counted between two and nine times. The chain links TRBV29-1 to TRBJ2-1; 8 bases fit TRBD2. The J segment lost 8 bases and the V segment lost 6 bases, leaving 15 bases of the junction unmatched. CDR1 is SQVTM and CDR2 is ANQGSEA in the germline V gene. The CDR3 has 15 residues. CDR3 sequence (DNA): TGCAGCGTGGACCTGCGGGGGGCCCAGCGGGATGAGCAGTTCTTC. Its translation is CSVDLRGAQRDEQFF.

In its sample, this clonotype was seen once. The chain recombines TRBV9 with TRBJ2-2; D may be TRBD1 or TRBD2 (5 bases each). Germline V gene lookup returns CDR1 SGDLS and CDR2 YYNGEE. The V gene lost 4 bases and the J gene lost 5 bases, with 12 bases spanning the gap. The CDR3 totals 14 residues. The CDR3: CASSLQGGTGELFF. In DNA, the CDR3 is TGTGCCAGCAGCCTCCAGGGCGGGACCGGGGAGCTGTTTTTT.

The table lists this clonotype with a few counts. The rearrangement links TRBV5-1 to TRBJ1-6, with TRBD1 matching over 9 bases. Germline V lookup: CDR1 SGHRS, CDR2 YFSETQ. The CDR3 runs to 18 residues. J was trimmed by 7 bases and V by 0 bases; bases with no gene match: 11. DNA for the CDR3: TGCGCCAGCAGCTTGGGGACTATACAGGGGGCCATAAATTCACCCCTCCACTTT. It translates to CASSLGTIQGAINSPLHF.

This chain uses TRBV12-3 or TRBV12-4 with TRBJ1-2, with 7 bases lining up with TRBD1. This CDR3 spans 15 amino acids. Germline trimming cut 6 bases from V and 4 bases from J; bases unmatched to any gene: 11. CDR3 protein: CASRDGGGSAYGYTF. The CDR3 bases are TGTGCCAGCAGGGACGGAGGGGGCTCGGCCTATGGCTACACCTTC.

This clonotype has only one observation. V and J are TRBV7-9 and TRBJ2-7, with D perhaps given as TRBD1 or TRBD2 (5 bases each). This CDR3 is built from 15 residues. CDR1 is SEHNR, CDR2 FQNEAQ, per germline (reference sequence). Trimming removed 3 bases from V and 6 bases from J, with 18 bases in between. The CDR3 region is CASSFSPRPGTEQYF. CDR3 nucleotides: TGTGCCAGCAGCTTCTCGCCACGACCAGGGACCGAGCAGTACTTC.

This clonotype was counted ten times or more. This sequence joins TRBV11-2 and TRBJ2-1, with 9 bases identical to TRBD2. Per the germline V gene, CDR1 is SGHAT and CDR2 is FQNNGV. The CDR3 length is 16 residues. The junction had 11 bases not matched to a gene; V was cut back by 3 bases and J by 8 bases. CDR3 sequence (DNA): TGTGCCAGCAGCTTTTTAGCGGGAGTTAGTTGGCATGAGCAGTTCTTC. Translating gives CASSFLAGVSWHEQFF.

The chain recombines TRBV7-2 with TRBJ2-5; weak D call: TRBD1 (6 bases). This CDR3 contains 13 residues. V was pared by 0 bases and J by 7 bases, with 9 bases between. Germline CDR1 is SGHTA and CDR2 is FQGNSA. The CDR3 coding sequence is TGTGCCAGCAGCTTAGCGGGGGCCGGGACCCAGTACTTC. It yields the protein CASSLAGAGTQYF.

The genes are TRBV6-5 and TRBJ2-1; 14 positions agree with TRBD2. CDR1 and CDR2 from the germline V gene are MNHEY and SVGAGI. This CDR3 is 16 amino acids long. V shed 0 bases, J shed 8 bases, and the junction held 3 bases outside the gene matches. CDR3 bases: TGTGCCAGCAGTTACTCCGGGACTAGCGGGAGTTATGAGCAGTTCTTC. It is translated as CASSYSGTSGSYEQFF.

This chain uses TRBV27 with TRBJ2-2, with a possible D match to TRBD2 (6 bases). Germline assignment: CDR1 MNHEY and CDR2 SMNVEV (reference sequence). Between the trimmed V and J ends, which lost 5 bases and 6 bases, there was a span of 10 bases. This CDR3 has 13 amino acids. In DNA form, the CDR3 reads TGTGCCAGCAGTCCCCCGGGGGCCGGGGAGCTGTTTTTT. The encoded protein is CASSPPGAGELFF.

The V call is TRBV4-1, the J call TRBJ2-3; 10 bases are shared with TRBD1. V shed 0 bases and J 2 bases; nucleotides not matched to a gene: 8. The CDR3 is 18 residues long. The germline V gene encodes CDR1 MGHRA and CDR2 YSYEKL. The CDR3 sequence: CASSQEGRTGGITDTQYF. CDR3 coding DNA: TGCGCCAGCAGCCAAGAGGGCCGGACAGGGGGTATCACAGATACGCAGTATTTT.

This clonotype was observed at least ten times. This chain uses TRBV4-1 with TRBJ2-3; D may match TRBD1 or TRBD2 (8 bases each). CDR3 length: 20 amino acids. Trimming removed 1 base at V and 2 bases at J, with 25 bases between. Germline assignment: CDR1 MGHRA and CDR2 YSYEKL. The CDR3 bases are TGCGCCAGCAGCCAAGGATCGGGTACAGGGGGACTAGGGATCACAGATACGCAGTATTTT. Its protein product is CASSQGSGTGGLGITDTQYF.

The V call is TRBV18, the J call TRBJ2-7; TRBD1 matches at 7 bases. Per the germline V gene, CDR1 is KGHSH and CDR2 is LQKENI. CDR3 length: 14 residues. The V segment lost 6 bases and the J segment 5 bases; nucleotides outside the gene matches: 10. CDR3 in amino acids: CASSPNRDSNEQYF. The DNA of the CDR3 is TGTGCCAGCTCCCCTAACCGGGACAGTAACGAGCAGTACTTC.

This clonotype was picked up many times. The chain uses TRBV5-1 and TRBJ2-2; 12 positions match TRBD2. Trimming removed 4 bases from V and 5 bases from J; junction bases left unmatched: 9. The CDR3 is 17 amino acids. Germline lookup yields CDR1 SGHRS and CDR2 YFSETQ. Here the CDR3 DNA reads TGCGCCAGCAGCCTAAACAGGGGGACTAGCGGGACCGGGGAGCTGTTTTTT. It specifies CASSLNRGTSGTGELFF.

J is TRBJ2-1 and V is TRBV19, with D maybe TRBD1 (5 bases). The CDR3 is 12 residues long. Between the trimmed V and J ends, which lost 11 bases and 7 bases, there was a span of 15 bases. Per germline, CDR1 LNHDA and CDR2 SQIVND (reference sequence). This CDR3 reads CAVGVGRNEQFF. CDR3 in DNA: TGTGCCGTAGGGGTAGGCAGAAATGAGCAGTTCTTC. Full variable domain (remainder filled in from reference TRBV19 and TRBJ2-1): DGGITQSPKYLFRKEGQNVTLSCEQNLNHDAMYWYRQDPGQGLRLIYYSQIVNDFQKGDIAEGYSVSREKKESFPLTVTSAQKNPTAFYLCAVGVGRNEQFFGPGTRLTVL.